This T cell receptor (beta chain) was found in a study of beta chain features in type 1 diabetes. Study-wide findings and caveats: PCR might favor shorter templates, but any such skew would affect patients and controls equally. Fewer insertions but more deletions were seen at VDJ junctions in type 1 diabetes patients. Across all four CD4+ subsets, people with type 1 diabetes showed modestly shorter TCRB CDR3s.

Investigators reverse transcribed all isolated RNA, so they sequenced expressed TCRB transcripts. An average of about 3.4 million reads was obtained for naive, central memory and regulatory T cell samples. Clones were sequenced by immunoSEQ multiplex PCR, and TCRdb holds only the in-frame ones, with some missing. The repertoire has around 150,000 clones, 6.5% to 8.5% of them found once; the top ten carry about 1.4%. The CDR3 has 15 residues. The germline CDR1 and CDR2 sequences are SNHLY and FYNNEI. V dropped 5 bases and J dropped 0 bases, with 8 bases sitting between them. This clone was observed a few times. As yet, its antigen is unknown.

The source material was central memory CD4+ T cells from blood. This clonotype was sampled from a woman between 25 and 40 years old in good health. The chain uses TRBV2 and TRBJ2-6, with a weak D call TRBD1 (5 bases). The CDR3: CASSTQGSGANVLTF. In nucleotides, the CDR3 is TGTGCCAGCAGTACCCAGGGCTCTGGGGCCAACGTCCTGACTTTC.